This TCR beta chain was sequenced for a study of blood T cell repertoires in COVID-19. The wider study: There were acute and convalescent COVID-19 samples, and they came from the United States, Italy and Spain.

TCRdb keeps only in-frame clones here, not all; method: immunoSEQ multiplex PCR. The table shows about 110,000 clones, with over 80% occurring only once. V lost 1 base to trimming and J lost 2 bases, with 8 bases between them. Per germline, CDR1 SGHDN and CDR2 FVKESK. This CDR3 spans 15 amino acids. The sequence was obtained from a woman in her sixties or seventies with acute or convalescent COVID-19. Sequencing was done on a sample of peripheral blood. This rearrangement joins TRBV14 to TRBJ2-2, with D tentatively TRBD1 (5 bases). The CDR3 here is CASSQVQGNTGELFF. The CDR3 region has the DNA TGTGCCAGCAGCCAAGTTCAGGGAAACACCGGGGAGCTGTTTTTT.